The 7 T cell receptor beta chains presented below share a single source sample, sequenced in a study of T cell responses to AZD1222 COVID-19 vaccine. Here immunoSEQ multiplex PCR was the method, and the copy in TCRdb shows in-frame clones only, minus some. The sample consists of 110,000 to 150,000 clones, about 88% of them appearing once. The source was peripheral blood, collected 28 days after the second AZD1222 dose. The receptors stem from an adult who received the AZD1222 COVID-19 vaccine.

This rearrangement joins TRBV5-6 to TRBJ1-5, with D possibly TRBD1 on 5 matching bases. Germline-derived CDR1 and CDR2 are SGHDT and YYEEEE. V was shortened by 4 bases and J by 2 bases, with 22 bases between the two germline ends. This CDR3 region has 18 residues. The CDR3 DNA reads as TGTGCCAGCAGCCGGGGTCGAGAGGGGCGTTGGGGCAATCAGCCCCAGCATTTT. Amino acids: CASSRGREGRWGNQPQHF.

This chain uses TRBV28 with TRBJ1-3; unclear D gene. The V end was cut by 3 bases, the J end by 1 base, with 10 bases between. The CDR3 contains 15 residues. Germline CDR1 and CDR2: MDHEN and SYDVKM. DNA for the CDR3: TGTGCCAGCAGTTTGCCCGCGGAATCTGGAAACACCATATATTTT. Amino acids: CASSLPAESGNTIYF.

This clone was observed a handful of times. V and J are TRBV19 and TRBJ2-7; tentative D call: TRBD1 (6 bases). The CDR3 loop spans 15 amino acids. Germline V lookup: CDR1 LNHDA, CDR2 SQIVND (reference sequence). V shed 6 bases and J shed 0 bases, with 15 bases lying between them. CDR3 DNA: TGTGCCAGTAGCAATCTCAAGGGGGACTCCTACGAGCAGTACTTC. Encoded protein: CASSNLKGDSYEQYF.

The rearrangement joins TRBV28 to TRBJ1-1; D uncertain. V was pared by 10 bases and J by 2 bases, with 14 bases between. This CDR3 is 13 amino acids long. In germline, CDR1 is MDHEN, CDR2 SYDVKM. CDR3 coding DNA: TGTGCCACCACTACAGCACCTAACACTGAAGCTTTCTTT. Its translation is CATTTAPNTEAFF.

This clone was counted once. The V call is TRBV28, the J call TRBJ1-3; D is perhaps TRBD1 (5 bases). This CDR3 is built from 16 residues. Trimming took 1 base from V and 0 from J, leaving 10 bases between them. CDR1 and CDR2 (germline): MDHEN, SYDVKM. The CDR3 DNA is TGTGCCAGCAGTTTATCCCTGACAGCCTCTGGAAACACCATATATTTT. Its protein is CASSLSLTASGNTIYF.

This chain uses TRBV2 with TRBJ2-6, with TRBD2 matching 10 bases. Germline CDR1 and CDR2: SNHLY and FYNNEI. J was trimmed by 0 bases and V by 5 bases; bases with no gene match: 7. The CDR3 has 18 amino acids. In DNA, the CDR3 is TGTGCCAGCAGTCCCCTAGCGGGAGCAGGCTCTGGGGCCAACGTCCTGACTTTC. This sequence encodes CASSPLAGAGSGANVLTF.

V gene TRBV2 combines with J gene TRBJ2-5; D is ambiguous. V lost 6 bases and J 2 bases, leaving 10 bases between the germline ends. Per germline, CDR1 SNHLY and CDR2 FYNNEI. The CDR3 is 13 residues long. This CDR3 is CASRVVIQETQYF. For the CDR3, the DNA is TGTGCCAGCAGGGTAGTGATACAAGAGACCCAGTACTTC.